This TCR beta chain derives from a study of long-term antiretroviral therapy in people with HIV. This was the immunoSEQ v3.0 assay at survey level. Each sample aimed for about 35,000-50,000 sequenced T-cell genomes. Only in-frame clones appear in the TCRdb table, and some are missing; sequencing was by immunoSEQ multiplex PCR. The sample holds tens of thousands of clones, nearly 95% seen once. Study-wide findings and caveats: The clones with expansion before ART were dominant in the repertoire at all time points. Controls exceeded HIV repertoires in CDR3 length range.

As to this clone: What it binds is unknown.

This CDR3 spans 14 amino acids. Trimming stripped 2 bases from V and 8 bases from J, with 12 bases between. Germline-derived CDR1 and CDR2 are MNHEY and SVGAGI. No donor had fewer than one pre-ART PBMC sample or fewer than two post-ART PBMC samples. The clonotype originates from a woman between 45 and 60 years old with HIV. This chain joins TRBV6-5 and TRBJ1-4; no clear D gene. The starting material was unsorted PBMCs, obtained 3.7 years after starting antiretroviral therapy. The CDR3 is CASSYDLIGEKLFF. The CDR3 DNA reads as TGTGCCAGCAGTTACGACTTAATAGGGGAAAAACTGTTTTTT.